The next 9 T cell receptor beta chains were all read from a single sample in a study of T cell responses to AZD1222 COVID-19 vaccine. Assay used: immunoSEQ multiplex PCR; TCRdb lists only in-frame clones, some missing. The sample records some 150,000 clones, about 86% being singletons. This specimen was peripheral blood, taken 28 days after the second AZD1222 dose. The receptor source for this set is an adult who received the AZD1222 COVID-19 vaccine.

The chain carries TRBV27 and TRBJ1-4, with 10 positions matching TRBD1. The germline V gene encodes CDR1 MNHEY and CDR2 SMNVEV (reference sequence). This CDR3 contains 14 residues. V dropped 4 bases and J dropped 8; count of bases not matched to a gene: 4. The CDR3 reads CASSWTGGGEKLFF. CDR3 coding DNA: TGTGCCAGCAGTTGGACAGGGGGAGGGGAAAAACTGTTTTTT.

This rearrangement joins TRBV12-3 or TRBV12-4 to TRBJ2-5; D is perhaps TRBD1 or TRBD2 (5 bases each). V was clipped by 6 bases and J by 13 bases, with 18 bases between them. This CDR3 spans 12 amino acids. The CDR3 reads CASSSRTGARYF. As DNA, the CDR3 is TGTGCCAGCAGCTCCCGGACCGGGGCAAGGTACTTC.

The chain recombines TRBV6-5 with TRBJ2-7; 7 bases agree with TRBD1. The length of the CDR3 is 14 residues. Unmatched junction bases numbered 9, after V lost 8 bases and J lost 2 bases. CDR1 is MNHEY and CDR2 is SVGAGI in the germline V gene. The CDR3 bases are TGTGCCAGCGAGGTCACCGGACAGGCCTACGAGCAGTACTTC. Translation gives CASEVTGQAYEQYF.

V usage is TRBV5-4 and J usage is TRBJ2-5, with a tentative D call TRBD2 (6 bases). CDR1 is SGHNT and CDR2 is YYREEE in the germline V gene (reference sequence). With 4 bases removed from V and 0 bases from J, the gap between germline ends came to 13 bases. The length of the CDR3 is 15 residues. This chain's CDR3 is CASSRGVTYQETQYF. The CDR3, as DNA: TGTGCCAGCAGCCGCGGGGTAACGTACCAAGAGACCCAGTACTTC.

This rearrangement joins TRBV19 to TRBJ2-7; D gene uncertain. The CDR3 has 13 residues. The V end was cut by 5 bases, the J end by 3 bases, with 11 bases between. Looked up from germline, CDR1 is LNHDA and CDR2 is SQIVND (reference sequence). CDR3 DNA sequence: TGTGCCAGTAGTGCCGTTGGTCGCTACGAGCAGTACTTC. Translating it yields CASSAVGRYEQYF.

The V and J genes are TRBV10-3 and TRBJ2-3, with 12 bases matching TRBD2. This CDR3 region has 13 residues. Germline V gene data show CDR1 as ENHRY and CDR2 as SYGVKD. With V trimmed by 10 bases and J by 3 bases, 2 bases remained unmatched. The DNA for the CDR3 is TGTGCCACTACTAGCGGGGGGACAGATACGCAGTATTTT. Its translation: CATTSGGTDTQYF.

The chain couples TRBV6-1 to TRBJ1-1, with D perhaps TRBD1 (5 bases). Germline V gene lookup returns CDR1 MNHNS and CDR2 SASEGT. This CDR3 has 14 residues. Trimming pared 2 bases from V and 3 bases from J, leaving 10 bases between. Here the CDR3 DNA reads TGTGCCAGCAGTGAAATGGGAGGGGACACTGAAGCTTTCTTT. This sequence encodes CASSEMGGDTEAFF.

The chain uses TRBV6-1 and TRBJ2-7, with 9 bases that match TRBD1. In germline, CDR1 is MNHNS, CDR2 SASEGT. The CDR3 has 16 residues. V was clipped by 0 bases and J by 4 bases; unmatched bases: 7. CDR3 in DNA: TGTGCCAGCAGTGAAGCGCGCACAGGGGGCAGGTACGAGCAGTACTTC. Its translation is CASSEARTGGRYEQYF.

The V gene is TRBV18, the J gene TRBJ2-7; a weak D match, TRBD2 (6 bases). V lost 2 bases, J lost 5 bases, and 13 bases lay in between. Germline lookup yields CDR1 KGHSH and CDR2 LQKENI. The CDR3 is made up of 14 amino acids. CDR3 amino acids: CASSPGGISDEQYF. The CDR3, as DNA: TGTGCCAGCTCACCAGGGGGGATATCGGACGAGCAGTACTTC.